The 20 T cell receptor beta chains listed next were all sequenced from one sample in a study of blood T cell repertoires in COVID-19. Libraries were prepared by immunoSEQ multiplex PCR; TCRdb keeps only in-frame clonotypes and omits some of them. The sample consists of roughly 190,000 clones, about 86% of them appearing once. Sequencing used peripheral blood. The receptors come from a woman aged 80 or older in a cohort sampled during active or convalescent COVID-19.

This clone was counted a single time. V usage is TRBV19 and J usage is TRBJ1-5, with TRBD1 matching 9 bases. The length of the CDR3 is 18 residues. V shed 6 bases and J 7 bases; nucleotides not matched to a gene: 19. CDR1 is LNHDA and CDR2 is SQIVND in the germline V gene (reference sequence). CDR3 loop: CASRAGLKGDRVRQPQHF. In DNA form, the CDR3 reads TGTGCCAGTAGAGCTGGGCTTAAGGGGGACAGGGTAAGGCAGCCCCAGCATTTT.

The chain uses TRBV4-3 and TRBJ1-2; 7 nucleotides match TRBD1. With 2 bases clipped from V and 5 bases from J, the junction kept 11 bases outside the gene matches. The germline CDR1 and CDR2 sequences are LGHNA and YSLEER. This CDR3 has 16 residues. CDR3 loop: CASSQQVSQGEYGYTF. DNA for the CDR3: TGCGCCAGCAGCCAACAAGTCTCCCAGGGGGAGTATGGCTACACCTTC.

The rearrangement links TRBV28 to TRBJ1-5; TRBD1 matches 10 bases. V dropped 1 base and J dropped 5; count of bases not matched to a gene: 2. The CDR3 totals 15 residues. The germline CDR1 and CDR2 sequences are MDHEN and SYDVKM. CDR3 sequence: CASSLFGQGDQPQHF. The CDR3 coding sequence is TGTGCCAGCAGTTTATTTGGACAGGGGGATCAGCCCCAGCATTTT. The complete variable domain, with remaining parts taken from reference TRBV28 and TRBJ1-5, reads DVKVTQSSRYLVKRTGEKVFLECVQDMDHENMFWYRQDPGLGLRLIYFSYDVKMKEKGDIPEGYSVSREKKERFSLILESASTNQTSMYLCASSLFGQGDQPQHFGDGTRLSIL.

In this sample, this clone turned up a few times. The chain carries TRBV6-6 and TRBJ2-2; 9 bases agree with TRBD1. The CDR3 sequence is 16 residues long. Germline CDR1 is MNHNY and CDR2 is SVGAGI (reference sequence). V lost 6 bases to trimming and J lost 6 bases; unmatched junction nucleotides: 11. DNA for the CDR3: TGTGCCAGCAGAGACCCGGGACAGGGATTAGCCGGGGAGCTGTTTTTT. This codes for CASRDPGQGLAGELFF.

J is TRBJ1-3 and V is TRBV28; no definite D call. The ends were cut back, 3 bases at V and 9 bases at J, with 12 bases in the middle. CDR3 length equals 13 residues. The germline V gene has CDR1 MDHEN and CDR2 SYDVKM. CDR3 in amino acids: CASSLTTLVTIYF. The CDR3 DNA is TGTGCCAGCAGTTTGACAACCTTAGTCACCATATATTTT.

Here the CDR3 DNA reads TGCGCCAGCAGGACCCTGGACATACCGGAGGAAGCTTTCTTT. This encodes CASRTLDIPEEAFF. This chain joins TRBV5-1 and TRBJ1-1; the D gene is possibly TRBD1 (5 bases). Germline V gene sequence: CDR1 SGHRS, CDR2 YFSETQ. V was shortened by 5 bases and J by 8 bases, with 19 bases between the two germline ends. CDR3 length: 14 residues.

The chain recombines TRBV5-5 with TRBJ1-2; the match to TRBD1 covers 9 bases. Unmatched junction bases numbered 3, after V lost 5 bases and J lost 1 base. This CDR3 has 14 residues. CDR1 SGHKS and CDR2 YYEKEE come from the germline V gene (reference sequence). CDR3 coding DNA: TGTGCCAGCAGGTCGACAGGGGGTAACTATGGCTACACCTTC. Its translation: CASRSTGGNYGYTF.

This chain joins TRBV6-2 or TRBV6-3 and TRBJ2-4, with 11 bases identical to TRBD2. Trimming cost V 1 base and J 9 bases; bases outside gene matches: 14. Germline-derived CDR1 and CDR2 are MNHEY and SVGEGT. The CDR3 is 18 amino acids. This CDR3 is CASSYYLNTPGLAGIQYF. The CDR3 DNA reads as TGTGCCAGCAGTTACTACCTAAACACCCCCGGACTAGCGGGCATTCAGTACTTC.

This clone was recorded once. J is TRBJ2-1 and V is TRBV10-3; a weak D match, TRBD2 (5 bases). Germline CDR1 and CDR2: ENHRY and SYGVKD. Trimming took off 9 bases at V and 0 bases at J, with 6 bases between the two ends. This CDR3 has 12 residues. The chain's CDR3 is CAIRDSYNEQFF. The CDR3 nucleotides are TGTGCCATTCGGGACTCCTACAATGAGCAGTTCTTC.

The rearrangement links TRBV2 to TRBJ1-5; D may be TRBD1 (5 bases). V was pared by 5 bases and J by 1 base, with 21 bases between. Looked up from germline, CDR1 is SNHLY and CDR2 is FYNNEI. The CDR3 contains 18 residues. CDR3 DNA sequence: TGTGCCAGCAGTCCCAGAGGAGGCCGGGGGGTCAGCAATCAGCCCCAGCATTTT. Protein: CASSPRGGRGVSNQPQHF.

This clone was detected many times. This sequence joins TRBV12-5 and TRBJ1-5; D gene uncertain. The V gene's germline CDR1 is LGHNT and CDR2 FRNRAP. The CDR3 runs 13 residues. V was clipped by 0 bases and J by 7 bases, with 7 bases between them. The CDR3 DNA follows: TGTGCTAGTGGTTTGGTACGGGGACAGCCCCAGCATTTT. Amino acids: CASGLVRGQPQHF. Filled out from reference TRBV12-5 and TRBJ1-5, the complete variable domain reads DARVTQTPRHKVTEMGQEVTMRCQPILGHNTVFWYRQTMMQGLELLAYFRNRAPLDDSGMPKDRFSAEMPDATLATLKIQPSEPRDSAVYFCASGLVRGQPQHFGDGTRLSIL.

Written as DNA, the CDR3 is TGTGCCAGCAGAACTAGTGGGGGGGCGGATACGCAGTATTTT. As protein: CASRTSGGADTQYF. The chain uses TRBV7-2 and TRBJ2-3, with D possibly being TRBD2 (7 bases). The CDR3 has 14 amino acids. Germline V CDR1 and CDR2: SGHTA, FQGNSA. V dropped 6 bases and J dropped 6 bases, with 16 bases sitting between them. Filled out from reference TRBV7-2 and TRBJ2-3, the complete variable domain reads GAGVSQSPSNKVTEKGKDVELRCDPISGHTALYWYRQSLGQGLEFLIYFQGNSAPDKSGLPSDRFSAERTGGSVSTLTIQRTQQEDSAVYLCASRTSGGADTQYFGPGTRLTVL.

The rearrangement uses TRBV23-1 and TRBJ2-7; 7 bases line up with TRBD1. TRBV23-1 is an open reading frame, and its role is uncertain. The CDR3 length is 15 residues. Germline trimming cut 3 bases from V and 6 bases from J; bases unmatched to any gene: 11. The CDR3 is CASSHRETGPFEQYF. CDR3 in DNA: TGCGCCAGCAGTCATCGCGAGACAGGGCCGTTCGAGCAGTACTTC.

This clone was counted only a few times. The same CDR3 also results from other DNA sequences found in this sample. The chain couples TRBV7-9 to TRBJ2-7; unclear D gene. The CDR3 extends over 14 amino acids. Looked up from germline, CDR1 is SEHNR and CDR2 is FQNEAQ (reference sequence). V was trimmed by 1 base and J by 0 bases, leaving 7 bases between them. As DNA, the CDR3 is TGTGCCAGCAGCTTAGATGGCAGCTCCTACGAGCAGTACTTC. The encoded protein is CASSLDGSSYEQYF.

This chain connects TRBV5-1 to TRBJ2-2, with D uncertain. V lost 0 bases and J lost 3, with 18 bases in between. The CDR3 runs to 18 residues. Germline CDR1 SGHRS, CDR2 YFSETQ. The CDR3 region is CASSLGVHSRLHTGELFF. CDR3 DNA: TGCGCCAGCAGCTTGGGGGTCCACAGCCGATTACACACCGGGGAGCTGTTTTTT.

The rearrangement joins TRBV6-5 to TRBJ1-2, with 10 bases fitting TRBD1. This CDR3 contains 15 residues. The germline gives CDR1 MNHEY, CDR2 SVGAGI. V trimming: 8 bases; J trimming: 4 bases; junction bases outside the gene matches: 10. The CDR3 DNA reads TGTGCCAGCGGAACCGGGACAGGGGCTTTCTATGGCTACACCTTC. As protein: CASGTGTGAFYGYTF.

The genes are TRBV6-5 and TRBJ2-7, with a weak D call TRBD2 (6 bases). Deletions cut 6 bases from V and 6 bases from J, with 15 bases between. Looked up from germline, CDR1 is MNHEY and CDR2 is SVGAGI. The CDR3 totals 13 residues. The CDR3 sequence is CASSGSGGSEQYV. DNA of the CDR3: TGTGCCAGCAGCGGGTCCGGGGGTAGCGAGCAGTACGTC.

The rearrangement links TRBV29-1 to TRBJ1-2; D possibly corresponds to TRBD1 (6 bases). The CDR3 extends over 10 amino acids. Trimming removed 6 bases at V and 8 bases at J, with 10 bases between. CDR1 and CDR2 (germline): SQVTM, ANQGSEA. For the CDR3, the DNA is TGCAGCGTAAACAGGGACGGCTACACCTTC. This gives the protein CSVNRDGYTF.

This clone has a handful of counts. This sequence joins TRBV7-7 and TRBJ2-1, with a possible D match to TRBD1 (5 bases). The germline V gene has CDR1 SSHAT and CDR2 FNYEAQ (reference sequence). This CDR3 has 15 residues. V lost 4 bases and J lost 5, with 15 bases in between. The CDR3: CASSSGRAGNNEQFF. Here the CDR3 DNA reads TGTGCCAGCAGCTCGGGTCGGGCAGGGAACAATGAGCAGTTCTTC.

DNA for the CDR3: TGTGCCACCAGCAGAGAACCAGGGGCGAGCACTGAAGCTTTCTTT. It yields the protein CATSREPGASTEAFF. J is TRBJ1-1 and V is TRBV15; the D gene is possibly TRBD1 (6 bases). Looked up from germline, CDR1 is LNHNV and CDR2 is YYDKDF (reference sequence). V gave up 0 bases and J gave up 4 bases, with 12 bases separating them. This CDR3 is 15 amino acids long.